This T cell receptor beta chain was sequenced for a study of T-cell memory formation after mild COVID-19. On the study more broadly: Largely donor-specific sequence clusters came from two donors.

Notes on the study in general: Several responding clones turned up in pre-infection memory, indicating that cross-reactive memory may have taken part. Day 15 to 85 contracting clones showed balanced CD4/CD8; day 15 to 37 expanders favored CD4+.

Germline lookup yields CDR1 SEHNR and CDR2 FQNEAQ (reference sequence). V lost 5 bases, J lost 2 bases, and 21 bases lay in between. This CDR3 has 17 amino acids. The 5'RACE method, run with constant-segment primers, produced TCR alpha and TCR beta cDNA libraries (carrying sample barcodes and UMIs). MiXCR, run by TCRdb on the 5' RACE reads, gives a single entry per CDR3 protein. The sample yields roughly 560,000 distinct CDR3 sequences, about a fifth seen once. This clonotype was seen more than once but under ten times. Its antigen is unknown. This TCR derives from an adult woman who had mild COVID-19 (a few samples of this study predate the infection). Cell type and time point are not known. Sequenced material: PBMCs or a T cell subset sorted from them (not recorded which). The V gene is TRBV7-9, the J gene TRBJ2-5, with D tentatively TRBD1 (6 bases). CDR3: CASSTQRRGHAQETQYF. CDR3 DNA: TGTGCCAGCAGCACCCAACGCCGGGGACACGCGCAAGAGACCCAGTACTTC.